A selection of T cell receptor beta chains follows, all from one sample in a study of response to subunit inactivated influenza vaccine. Using its own MiXCR run on the RT-PCR reads, TCRdb lists one record per CDR3 protein. The sample lists 630,000 or so distinct CDR3 sequences, 15% to 18% occurring once. The sequenced sample was PBMCs from blood, obtained approximately 12 days after vaccination. These receptors originate from a man aged 50 to 59 who received an inactivated influenza vaccine. CDR3s include the opening cysteine and the closing phenylalanine or tryptophan. The D gene is left open where the match is weak. Size is omitted from some rows. Given values are once, few, many or a class for expanded clones.

13	few	-	TRBJ1-1	TRBV29-1	TGCAGCGTGGCACGGGTCATGAACACTGAAGCTTTCTTT	CSVARVMNTEAFF
17	few	-	TRBJ1-6	TRBV5-1	TGCGCCAGCAGCTTGGAGAGGCCAGGTCTGTTGGGTACACCCCTCCACTTT	CASSLERPGLLGTPLHF
17	-	-	TRBJ2-2	TRBV9	TGTGCCAGCAGCGCCCCTCAGGGGTTGCTGAACACCGGGGAGCTGTTTTTT	CASSAPQGLLNTGELFF
13	few	-	TRBJ1-2	TRBV28	TGTGCCAGCAGTTTACCCGGCCGCTATGGCTACACCTTC	CASSLPGRYGYTF
17	few	TRBD1	TRBJ2-5	TRBV5-1	TGCGCCAGCAGTGGGGGTCGGGACAGGTTTGTCCATGGGACCCAGTACTTC	CASSGGRDRFVHGTQYF
16	-	TRBD1	TRBJ1-1	TRBV5-1	TGCGCCAGCAGCGTGACCGGGACAGGGCTCAACACTGAAGCTTTCTTT	CASSVTGTGLNTEAFF
16	-	TRBD1	TRBJ1-4	TRBV5-1	TGCGCCAGCAGCTTAGCTACAGGGGGCGCGGGTGAAAAACTGTTTTTT	CASSLATGGAGEKLFF
14	-	-	TRBJ1-3	TRBV12-3/TRBV12-4	TGTGCCAGCAGTTTTAGGTCGCGTGGAAACACCATATATTTT	CASSFRSRGNTIYF
14	-	TRBD1	TRBJ2-5	TRBV3-1	TGTGCCAGCAGCCAAGTACGACAGGGCGAGACCCAGTACTTC	CASSQVRQGETQYF
13	few	-	TRBJ2-7	TRBV10-3	TGTGCCACCCGCCAGGAGCCTAGCTACGAGCAGTACTTC	CATRQEPSYEQYF
15	few	TRBD2	TRBJ2-3	TRBV5-1	TGCGCCAGCACCCAGGCGGGGGGCTCCACAGATACGCAGTATTTT	CASTQAGGSTDTQYF
13	many	-	TRBJ2-7	TRBV29-1	TGCAGCGTTGTTTTGACATCGGACTACGAGCAGTACTTC	CSVVLTSDYEQYF
15	-	-	TRBJ2-3	TRBV7-2	TGTGCCAGCAGCGGAGGGGGTCTGGGAACAGATACGCAGTATTTT	CASSGGGLGTDTQYF
14	-	TRBD1	TRBJ2-7	TRBV7-2	TGTGCCAGCAGCTTCAGTGCAGGGGGCTACGAGCAGTACTTC	CASSFSAGGYEQYF
13	many	-	TRBJ2-3	TRBV4-3	TGCGCCAGCAGCCCTCGAGAAACAGATACGCAGTATTTT	CASSPRETDTQYF
16	-	-	TRBJ2-5	TRBV7-2	TGTGCCAGCAGCCGATTAGAGGCCCCCGGGTTTAAGACCCAGTACTTC	CASSRLEAPGFKTQYF
15	-	TRBD1	TRBJ2-2	TRBV7-9	TGTGCCAGCAGATTGGACAGGGTCATATCCGGGGAGCTGTTTTTT	CASRLDRVISGELFF
17	few	TRBD2	TRBJ2-1	TRBV7-9	TGTGCCAGCAGCCCTAGGGGGCTAGCGGGGTTCTACAATGAGCAGTTCTTC	CASSPRGLAGFYNEQFF
15	-	TRBD1	TRBJ1-4	TRBV18	TGTGCCAGCTCACCAGACCGGGACAGGGCCGGAAAACTGTTTTTT	CASSPDRDRAGKLFF
15	-	TRBD2	TRBJ2-3	TRBV2	TGTGCCAGCAGTGACACCGCGGGGGGGCGGAATACGCAGTATTTT	CASSDTAGGRNTQYF
13	few	-	TRBJ2-7	TRBV29-1	TGCAGCGTGTGGGGGGGGCAGTTCTACGAGCAGTACTTC	CSVWGGQFYEQYF
15	few	-	TRBJ2-7	TRBV6-2/TRBV6-3	TGTGCCAGCAGCCTCTTTAGCGCAAGCTCCTACGAGCAGTACTTC	CASSLFSASSYEQYF
15	many	TRBD1	TRBJ1-6	TRBV6-1	TGTGCCAGCAGTGAAGGACAGGGTGTTTATTCACCCCTCCACTTT	CASSEGQGVYSPLHF
13	-	-	TRBJ1-1	TRBV11-2	TGTGCCAGCAGCTTGGGAGCGACCACTGAAGCTTTCTTT	CASSLGATTEAFF
20	few	TRBD1	TRBJ2-1	TRBV11-2	TGTGCCAGCAGCTTAGGAATTGGCGGCTCCGGGACAGGGTTATTCAATGAGCAGTTCTTC	CASSLGIGGSGTGLFNEQFF
14	-	-	TRBJ2-5	TRBV20-1	TGCAGTGCTAGAGGAGGCGCAACAGGAGAGACCCAGTACTTC	CSARGGATGETQYF
14	many	-	TRBJ1-1	TRBV12-3/TRBV12-4	TGTGCCAGCAGTTTTCAGGGACTGAACACTGAAGCTTTCTTT	CASSFQGLNTEAFF
12	few	-	TRBJ2-7	TRBV28	TGTGCCAGCAGTCCCCAGGGGGAGGGCGAGTACTTC	CASSPQGEGEYF
14	-	-	TRBJ2-7	TRBV7-8	TGTGCCAGCAGCTTAGCGGAACAGTCCTACGAGCAGTACTTC	CASSLAEQSYEQYF
17	few	-	TRBJ2-3	TRBV10-3	TGTGCCATCAGTTTGCCCATGGATCCCAAAAGCACAGATACGCAGTATTTT	CAISLPMDPKSTDTQYF
18	-	TRBD1	TRBJ1-2	TRBV11-2	TGTGCCAGCAGCTTATTCAGCAGGCCGACAGGGATCGACTATGGCTACCCCTTC	CASSLFSRPTGIDYGYPF
13	-	-	TRBJ2-3	TRBV10-3	TGTGCCATCAGTGAGTCCCCGCCAGATACGCAGTATTTT	CAISESPPDTQYF
14	-	-	TRBJ1-1	TRBV3-1	TGTGCCAGCAGCCAAGGAGGGGGGGGCGCTGGGGCTTTCTTT	CASSQGGGGAGAFF
17	-	-	TRBJ2-1	TRBV6-5	TGTGCCAGCAGTTACACTCTCAGTTCGGTGGGGTTGATTGAGCAGTTCTTC	CASSYTLSSVGLIEQFF
15	few	-	TRBJ1-2	TRBV3-1	TGTGCCAGCAGCCAAGATTCGGGAGGGGACTATGGCTACACCTTC	CASSQDSGGDYGYTF
16	few	-	TRBJ2-1	TRBV11-2	TGTGCCAGCAGCCCCAGAGGGTCGGGGAGATACAATGAGCAGTTCTTC	CASSPRGSGRYNEQFF
18	few	TRBD2	TRBJ2-7	TRBV4-2	TGTGCCAGCAGCCATACACCAGGGACTAGCGGTATGGGATACGAGCAGTACTTC	CASSHTPGTSGMGYEQYF